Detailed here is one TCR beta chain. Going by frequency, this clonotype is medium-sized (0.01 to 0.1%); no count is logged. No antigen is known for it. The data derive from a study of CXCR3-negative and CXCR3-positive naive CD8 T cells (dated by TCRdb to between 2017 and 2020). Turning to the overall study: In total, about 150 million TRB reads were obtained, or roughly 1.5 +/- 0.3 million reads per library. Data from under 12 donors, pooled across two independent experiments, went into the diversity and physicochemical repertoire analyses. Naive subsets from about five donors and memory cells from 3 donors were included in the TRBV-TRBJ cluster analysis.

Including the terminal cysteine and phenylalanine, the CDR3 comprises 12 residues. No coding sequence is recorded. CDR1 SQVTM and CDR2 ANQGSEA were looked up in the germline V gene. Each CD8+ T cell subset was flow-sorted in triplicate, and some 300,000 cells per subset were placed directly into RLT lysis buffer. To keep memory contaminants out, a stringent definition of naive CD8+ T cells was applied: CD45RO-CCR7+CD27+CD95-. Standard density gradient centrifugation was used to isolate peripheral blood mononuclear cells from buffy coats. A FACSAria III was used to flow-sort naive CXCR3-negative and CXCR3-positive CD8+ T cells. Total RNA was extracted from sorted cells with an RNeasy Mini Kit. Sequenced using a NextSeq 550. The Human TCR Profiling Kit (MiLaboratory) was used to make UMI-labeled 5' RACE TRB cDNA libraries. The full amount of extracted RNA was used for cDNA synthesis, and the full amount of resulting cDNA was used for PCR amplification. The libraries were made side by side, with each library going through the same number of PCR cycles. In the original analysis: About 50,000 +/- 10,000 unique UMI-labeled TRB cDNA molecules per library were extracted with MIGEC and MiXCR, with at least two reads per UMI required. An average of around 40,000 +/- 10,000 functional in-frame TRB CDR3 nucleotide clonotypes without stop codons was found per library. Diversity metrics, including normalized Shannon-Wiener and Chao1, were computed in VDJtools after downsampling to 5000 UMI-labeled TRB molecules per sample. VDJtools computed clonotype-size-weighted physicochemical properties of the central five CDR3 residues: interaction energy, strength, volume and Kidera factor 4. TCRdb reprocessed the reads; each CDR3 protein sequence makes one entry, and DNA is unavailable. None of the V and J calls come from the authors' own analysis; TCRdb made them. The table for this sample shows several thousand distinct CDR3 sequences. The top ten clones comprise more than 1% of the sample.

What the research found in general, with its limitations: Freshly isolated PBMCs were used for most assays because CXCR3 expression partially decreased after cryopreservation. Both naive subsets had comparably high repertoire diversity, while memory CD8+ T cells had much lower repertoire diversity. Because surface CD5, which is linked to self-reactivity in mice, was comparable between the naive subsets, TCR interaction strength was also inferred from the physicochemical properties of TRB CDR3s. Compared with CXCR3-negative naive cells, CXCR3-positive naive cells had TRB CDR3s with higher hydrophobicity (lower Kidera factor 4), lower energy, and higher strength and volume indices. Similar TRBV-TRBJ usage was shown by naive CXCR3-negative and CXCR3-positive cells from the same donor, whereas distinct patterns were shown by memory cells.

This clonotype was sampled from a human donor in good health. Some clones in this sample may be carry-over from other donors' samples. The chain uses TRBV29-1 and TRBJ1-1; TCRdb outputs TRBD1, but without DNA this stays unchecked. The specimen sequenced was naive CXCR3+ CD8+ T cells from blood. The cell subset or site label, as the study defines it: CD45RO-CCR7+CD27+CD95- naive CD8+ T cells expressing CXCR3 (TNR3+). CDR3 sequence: CSVMTGGTEAFF.